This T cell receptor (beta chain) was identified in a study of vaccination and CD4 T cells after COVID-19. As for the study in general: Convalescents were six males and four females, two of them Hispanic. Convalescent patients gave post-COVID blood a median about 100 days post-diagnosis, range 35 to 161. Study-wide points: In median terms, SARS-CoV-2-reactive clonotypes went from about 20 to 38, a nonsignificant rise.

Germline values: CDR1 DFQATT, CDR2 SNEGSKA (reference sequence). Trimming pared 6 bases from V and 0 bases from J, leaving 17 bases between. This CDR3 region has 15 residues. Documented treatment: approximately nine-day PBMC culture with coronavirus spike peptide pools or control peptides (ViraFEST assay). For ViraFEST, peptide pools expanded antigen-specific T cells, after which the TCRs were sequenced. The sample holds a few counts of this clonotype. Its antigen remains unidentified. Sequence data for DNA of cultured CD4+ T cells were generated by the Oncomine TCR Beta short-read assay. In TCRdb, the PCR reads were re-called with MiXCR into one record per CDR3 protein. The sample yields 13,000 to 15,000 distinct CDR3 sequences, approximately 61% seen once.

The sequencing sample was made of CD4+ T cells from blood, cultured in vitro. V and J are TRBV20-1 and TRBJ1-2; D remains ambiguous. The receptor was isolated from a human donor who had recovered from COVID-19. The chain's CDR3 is CSAPPTTPANYGYTF. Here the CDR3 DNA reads TGCAGTGCCCCTCCAACGACACCCGCTAACTATGGCTACACCTTC.